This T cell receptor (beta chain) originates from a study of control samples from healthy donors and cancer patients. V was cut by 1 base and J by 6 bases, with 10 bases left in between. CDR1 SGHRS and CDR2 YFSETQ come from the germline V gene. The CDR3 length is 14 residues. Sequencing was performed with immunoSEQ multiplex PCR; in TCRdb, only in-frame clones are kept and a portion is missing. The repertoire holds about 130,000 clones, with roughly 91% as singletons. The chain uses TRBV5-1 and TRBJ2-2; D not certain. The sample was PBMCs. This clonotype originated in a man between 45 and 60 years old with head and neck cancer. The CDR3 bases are TGCGCCAGCAGCTTGTATGAGTCTGCCGGGGAGCTGTTTTTT. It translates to CASSLYESAGELFF.